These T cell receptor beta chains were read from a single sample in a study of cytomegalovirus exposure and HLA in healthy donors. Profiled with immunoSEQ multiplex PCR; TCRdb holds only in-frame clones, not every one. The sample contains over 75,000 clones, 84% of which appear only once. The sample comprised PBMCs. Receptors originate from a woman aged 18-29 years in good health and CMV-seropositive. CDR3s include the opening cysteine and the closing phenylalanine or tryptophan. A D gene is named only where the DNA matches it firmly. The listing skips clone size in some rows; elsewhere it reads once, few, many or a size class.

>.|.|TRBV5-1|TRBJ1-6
TGCGCCAGCAGCCCCGGGGTCAATTCACCCCTCCACTTT
CASSPGVNSPLHF
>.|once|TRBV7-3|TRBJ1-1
TGTGCCAGCAGCTTTAATCCGAACACTGAAGCTTTCTTT
CASSFNPNTEAFF
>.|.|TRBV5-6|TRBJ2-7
TGTGCCAGCAGCTTGACAGGCTACGAGCAGTACTTC
CASSLTGYEQYF
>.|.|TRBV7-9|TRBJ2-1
TGTGCCAGCAGCCCGTGGCGGGGAAGCTCCTACAATGAGCAGTTCTTC
CASSPWRGSSYNEQFF
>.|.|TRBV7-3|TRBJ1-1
TGTGCCAGCAGCTTAGACGGGGGGGGAAACACTGAAGCTTTCTTT
CASSLDGGGNTEAFF
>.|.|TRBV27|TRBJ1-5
TGTGCCAGCAGTTTACTAGGCAGCATCAATCAGCCCCAGCATTTT
CASSLLGSINQPQHF
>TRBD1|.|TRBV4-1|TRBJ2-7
TGCGCCAGCAGCCAGTACCGGGACAGGGGGTCTGACGAGCAGTACTTC
CASSQYRDRGSDEQYF
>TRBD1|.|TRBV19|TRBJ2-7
TGTGCCAGTAGTACCCGACAGGGTTTCGACGAGCAGTACTTC
CASSTRQGFDEQYF
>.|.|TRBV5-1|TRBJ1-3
TGCGCCAGCAGGTCCGGGACAGGAAACACCATATATTTT
CASRSGTGNTIYF
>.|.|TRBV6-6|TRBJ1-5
TGTGCCAGCAGTTACTCGAGGGGGGGCCAGCCCCAGCATTTT
CASSYSRGGQPQHF
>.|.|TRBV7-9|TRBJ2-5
TGTGCCAGCAGCCCAGAAACCGGGACTCCGGAGACCCAGTACTTC
CASSPETGTPETQYF
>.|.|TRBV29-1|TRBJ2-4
TGCAGCGTTGAATTTACAGGGTCAGTCAAAAACATTCAGTACTTC
CSVEFTGSVKNIQYF
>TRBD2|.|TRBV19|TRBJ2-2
TGTGCCAGTAGTATATTTGGACCGGGACTAGCGGGGTTAACCGGGGAGCTGTTTTTT
CASSIFGPGLAGLTGELFF
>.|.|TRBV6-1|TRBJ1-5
TGTGCCAGCATTCGGGACACTAATCAGCCCCAGCATTTT
CASIRDTNQPQHF
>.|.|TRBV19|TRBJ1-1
TGTGCCAGTAGTATAAGGGGGGGCGCAGGGTACACTGAAGCTTTCTTT
CASSIRGGAGYTEAFF
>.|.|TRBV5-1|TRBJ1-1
TGCGCCAGCAGCTGGGAAACAGGGACCGTAAACACTGAAGCTTTCTTT
CASSWETGTVNTEAFF
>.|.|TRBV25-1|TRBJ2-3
TGTGCCAGCAGTCAAGGAAACTACCTGACAGATACGCAGTATTTT
CASSQGNYLTDTQYF
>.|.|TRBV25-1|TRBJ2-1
TGTGCCAGCAGTGAATCGGAGGCCCCCGGGCGTGAGCAGTTCTTC
CASSESEAPGREQFF
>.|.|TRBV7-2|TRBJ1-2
TGTGCCAGCAGCCGTGGTGGGGGCCAAAACTATGGCTACACCTTC
CASSRGGGQNYGYTF
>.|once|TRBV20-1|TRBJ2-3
TGCAGTGCGGGGGCGGCAGATACGCAGTATTTT
CSAGAADTQYF
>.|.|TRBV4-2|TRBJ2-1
TGTGCCAGCAGCCAAGGTTTAGCTCAGTTCTTC
CASSQGLAQFF
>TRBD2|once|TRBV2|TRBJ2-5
TGTGCCAGCAGTCCCAATAGCGGGGGCCACCAAGAGACCCAGTACTTC
CASSPNSGGHQETQYF
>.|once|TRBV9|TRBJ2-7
TGTGCCAGCAGCGGCGCGGGGTCTAGCTCCTACGAGCAGTACTTC
CASSGAGSSSYEQYF
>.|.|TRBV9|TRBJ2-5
TGTGCCAGCAGCGAGGACTCGAGAGAGACCCAGTACTTC
CASSEDSRETQYF
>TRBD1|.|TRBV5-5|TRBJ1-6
TGTGCCAGCAGCCCCACCAGGGGACAGCTTCTTAATTCACCCCTCCACTTT
CASSPTRGQLLNSPLHF
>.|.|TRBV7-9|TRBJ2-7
TGTGCCAGCAGCTTTGGGGCTGGTGCCTACGAGCAGTACTTC
CASSFGAGAYEQYF
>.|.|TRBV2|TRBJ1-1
TGTGCCAGCATCGAAAGTGAGGGGAGGGACACTGAAGCTTTCTTT
CASIESEGRDTEAFF
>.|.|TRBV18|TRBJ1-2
TGTGCCAGCTCACCCAATGCGGAGTTTCAGGGCCATGGCTACACCTTC
CASSPNAEFQGHGYTF
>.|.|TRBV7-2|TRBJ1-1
TGTGCCAGCAGCGTGTACAGGATTTTAGTGAACACTGAAGCTTTCTTT
CASSVYRILVNTEAFF
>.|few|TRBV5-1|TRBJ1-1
TGCGCCAGCAGCTTATTACAGATGAACACTGAAGCTTTCTTT
CASSLLQMNTEAFF
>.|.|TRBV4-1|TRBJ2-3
TGCGCCAGCAGCCGCCCACAGGGTGATACGCAGTATTTT
CASSRPQGDTQYF
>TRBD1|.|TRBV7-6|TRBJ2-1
TGTGCCAGCAGCCTAACGACAGGGGGCCAATACAATGAGCAGTTCTTC
CASSLTTGGQYNEQFF
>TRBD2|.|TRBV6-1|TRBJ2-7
TGTGCCAGCATGGTGAGAGGGAGGGCCTACGAGCAGTACTTC
CASMVRGRAYEQYF
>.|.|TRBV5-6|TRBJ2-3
TGTGCCAGCAGCCTAGTCGGGACTAGCACAGATACGCAGTATTTT
CASSLVGTSTDTQYF
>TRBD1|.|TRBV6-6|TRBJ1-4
TGTGCCAGCAGAGCCCGGACAGGGGGCGGGAGTGAAAAACTGTTTTTT
CASRARTGGGSEKLFF
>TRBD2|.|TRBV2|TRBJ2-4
TGTGCCAGGGGAGGGGTGGAGGACAAAAACATTCAGTACTTC
CARGGVEDKNIQYF
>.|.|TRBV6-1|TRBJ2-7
TGTGCCAGCAGTGAGCTGGACTTCTACGAGCAGTACTTC
CASSELDFYEQYF
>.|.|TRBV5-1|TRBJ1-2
TGCGCCAGCCGGGGGGACGTAGGCAGCGAATATGGCTACACCTTC
CASRGDVGSEYGYTF
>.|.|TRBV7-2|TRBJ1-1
TGTGCCAGCAGCTTAGATTGGCTGAACACTGAAGCTTTCTTT
CASSLDWLNTEAFF
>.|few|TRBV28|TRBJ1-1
TGTGCCAGCAGTTTTCCGGGCACTGAAGCTTTCTTT
CASSFPGTEAFF
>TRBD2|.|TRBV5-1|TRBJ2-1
TGCGCCAGCAGCCCTCGACTAGCGGGAGTTCGGGTTGAGCAGTTCTTC
CASSPRLAGVRVEQFF
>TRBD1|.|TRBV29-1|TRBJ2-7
TGCAGCGTAGCGGGACAGGGGTACGAGCAGTACTTC
CSVAGQGYEQYF
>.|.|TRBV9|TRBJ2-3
TGTGCCAGCAGCGAGGCCGACTTTAGCACAGATACGCAGTATTTT
CASSEADFSTDTQYF
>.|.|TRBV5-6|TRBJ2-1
TGTGCCAGCAGCCCAGGGACTTCCTACAATGAGCAGTTCTTC
CASSPGTSYNEQFF
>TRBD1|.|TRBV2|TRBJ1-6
TGTGCCAGCAGTGATCCCCGGGACAGGGTCGACTCACCCCTCCACTTT
CASSDPRDRVDSPLHF